The clone carrying this TCR beta chain was observed once. These data are taken from a study of control samples from healthy donors and cancer patients. Using immunoSEQ multiplex PCR, the repertoire was profiled, and TCRdb retains in-frame clones only, with some absent. The table has more than 35,000 clones, around 83% seen once. The V end lost 3 bases, the J end lost 1 base, and 12 bases lay between the germline ends. Germline CDR1 and CDR2: SGHAT and FQNNGV. The CDR3 runs to 15 residues. The source is a woman aged 55-69 years with lung cancer. Sequenced material: PBMCs. The J gene is TRBJ1-1, the V gene TRBV11-2; D is ambiguous. For the CDR3, the DNA is TGTGCCAGCAGCTTTAGGTTGTCGACGAACACTGAAGCTTTCTTT. It specifies CASSFRLSTNTEAFF.